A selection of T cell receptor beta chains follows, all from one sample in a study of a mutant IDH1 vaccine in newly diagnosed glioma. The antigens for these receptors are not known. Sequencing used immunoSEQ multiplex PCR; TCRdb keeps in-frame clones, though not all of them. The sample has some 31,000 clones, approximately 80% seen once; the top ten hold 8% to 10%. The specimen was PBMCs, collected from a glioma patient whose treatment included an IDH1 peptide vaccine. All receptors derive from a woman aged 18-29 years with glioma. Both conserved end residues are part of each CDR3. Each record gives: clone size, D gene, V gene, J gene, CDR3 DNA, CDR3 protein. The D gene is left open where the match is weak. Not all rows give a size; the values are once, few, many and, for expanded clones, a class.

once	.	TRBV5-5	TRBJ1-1	TGTGCCAGCACCCCTCAACTGGCCACGGGGACTGAAGCTTTCTTT	CASTPQLATGTEAFF
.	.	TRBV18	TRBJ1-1	TGTGCCAGCTCACCTGAACAGGTTCAAGCGACTGAAGCTTTCTTT	CASSPEQVQATEAFF
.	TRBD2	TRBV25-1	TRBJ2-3	TGTGCCAGCAGTGAATGGTCAGGCGGGGGGGCCAATACGCAGTATTTT	CASSEWSGGGANTQYF
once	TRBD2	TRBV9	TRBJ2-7	TGTGCCAGCAGCGTAGGAGCAGCGGGAGGCAACGAGCAGTACTTC	CASSVGAAGGNEQYF
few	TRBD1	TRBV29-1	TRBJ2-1	TGCAGCGTTGCCCGGGACAGTTCCTACAATGAGCAGTTCTTC	CSVARDSSYNEQFF
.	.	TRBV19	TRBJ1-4	TGTGCCAGTAGGTCCGGGGTGACGAGAGATAATGAAAAACTGTTTTTT	CASRSGVTRDNEKLFF
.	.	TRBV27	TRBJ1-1	TGTGCCAGCGGAATCGGACAGTCGAACACTGAAGCTTTCTTT	CASGIGQSNTEAFF
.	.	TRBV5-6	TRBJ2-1	TGTGCCAGCAGCTTGGGATCCGGGAATGAGCAGTTCTTC	CASSLGSGNEQFF
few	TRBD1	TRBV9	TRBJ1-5	TGTGCCAGCAGCATTCAACCTCAAACAGGGGCAGGAAATCAGCCCCAGCATTTT	CASSIQPQTGAGNQPQHF
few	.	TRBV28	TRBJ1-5	TGTGCCAGCAGTTTACGTGGGGGCGCGGTTGGCAATCAGCCCCAGCATTTT	CASSLRGGAVGNQPQHF
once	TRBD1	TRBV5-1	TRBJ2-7	TGCGCCAGCAGCTTAGGGGGACAGATTTACGAGCAGTACTTC	CASSLGGQIYEQYF
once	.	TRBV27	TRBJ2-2	TGTGCCAGCAGTCTCAGACAGATCCCCACCGGGGAGCTGTTTTTT	CASSLRQIPTGELFF
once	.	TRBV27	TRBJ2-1	TGTGCCAGCAGTTTTGGCAATGAGCAGTTCTTC	CASSFGNEQFF
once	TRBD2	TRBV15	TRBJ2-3	TGTGCCACCAGCAAGAGCGGGACCACAGATACGCAGTATTTT	CATSKSGTTDTQYF
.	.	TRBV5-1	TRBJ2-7	TGCGCCAGCAGCTTCAATGCGGGATTTGGATCCTACGAGCAGTACTTC	CASSFNAGFGSYEQYF
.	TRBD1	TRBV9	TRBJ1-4	TGTGCCAGCAGCGTAGAGGCAGGGGGCGGTGAAAAACTGTTTTTT	CASSVEAGGGEKLFF
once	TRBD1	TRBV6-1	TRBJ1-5	TGTGCCAGCAGTGGACCGGGACAGGTTAATAGCAATCAGCCCCAGCATTTT	CASSGPGQVNSNQPQHF
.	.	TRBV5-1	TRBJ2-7	TGCGCCAGCAGCGCCCAGGCAGGGGACGAGCAGTACTTC	CASSAQAGDEQYF
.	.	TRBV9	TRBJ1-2	TGTGCCAGCAGCCAACATAGCGACGATGGCTACACCTTC	CASSQHSDDGYTF
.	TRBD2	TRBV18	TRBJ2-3	TGTGCCAGCTCACTGGGGACTAGCGGACTTAGCACAGATACGCAGTATTTT	CASSLGTSGLSTDTQYF
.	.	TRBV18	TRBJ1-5	TGTGCCAGCTCACCGGACGGATATCAGCCCCAGCATTTT	CASSPDGYQPQHF
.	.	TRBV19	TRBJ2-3	TGTGCCAGTAGGTCTTACACAGATACGCAGTATTTT	CASRSYTDTQYF
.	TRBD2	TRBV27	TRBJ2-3	TGTGCCAGCAGTCGGGGCGGGAGGGGTACAGATACGCAGTATTTT	CASSRGGRGTDTQYF
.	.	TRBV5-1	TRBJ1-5	TGCGCCAGCAGGCAGCAGGAGGGACAGCCCCAGCATTTT	CASRQQEGQPQHF
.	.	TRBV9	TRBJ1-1	TGTGCCAGCAGCCCCCGCCTTGAAGCTTTCTTT	CASSPRLEAFF
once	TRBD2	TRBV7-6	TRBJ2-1	TGTGCCAGCAGCTCAACGGCTAGCGGCTATGTAGGCGAGCAGTTCTTC	CASSSTASGYVGEQFF
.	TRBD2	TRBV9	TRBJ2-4	TGTGCCAGCAGCGTAGGGCTAGCGGGTGGAAACATTCAGTACTTC	CASSVGLAGGNIQYF
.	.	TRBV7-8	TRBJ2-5	TGTGCCAGCAGCCTTAGTGAAGAGACCCAGTACTTC	CASSLSEETQYF
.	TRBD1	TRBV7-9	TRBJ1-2	TGTGCCAGCAGCTTATGGGACAGGGGCTATGGCTACACCTTC	CASSLWDRGYGYTF
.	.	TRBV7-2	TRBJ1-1	TGTGCCAGCAGGCCGGACAGCTTGAACACTGAAGCTTTCTTT	CASRPDSLNTEAFF
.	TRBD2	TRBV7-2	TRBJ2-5	TGTGCCAGCAGCTTACGACTAGCGGGAGGGGAGACCCAGTACTTC	CASSLRLAGGETQYF
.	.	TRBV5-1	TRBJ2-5	TGCGCCAGCAGCTCGGAGACGGTGTTCCAAGAGACCCAGTACTTC	CASSSETVFQETQYF
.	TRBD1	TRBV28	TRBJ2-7	TGTGCCAGCAGTTTAAGGACCGGACAGGACGGGAACTTC	CASSLRTGQDGNF
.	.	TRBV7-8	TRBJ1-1	TGTGCCAGCAGCCCTCGGGAGGGGGTGAACACTGAAGCTTTCTTT	CASSPREGVNTEAFF
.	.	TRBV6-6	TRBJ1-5	TGTGCCGGAGGGCCATCGGCCCAGCATTTT	CAGGPSAQHF
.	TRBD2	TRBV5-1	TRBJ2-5	TGCGCCAGCCGACTAGCTTCTCAAGAGACCCAGTACTTC	CASRLASQETQYF
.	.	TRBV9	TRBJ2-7	TGTGCCAGCAGCGTAGAGGGCGGTGGACTCCTCTCCTACGAGCAGTACTTC	CASSVEGGGLLSYEQYF
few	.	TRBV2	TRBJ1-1	TGTGCCAGCAGTGAAGCGATCGGAGGGGCTGGTACTGAAGCTTTCTTT	CASSEAIGGAGTEAFF
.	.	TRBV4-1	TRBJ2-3	TGCGCCAGCAGCCAAGTTTGGGCGGGATCCGCCACAGATACGCAGTATTTT	CASSQVWAGSATDTQYF
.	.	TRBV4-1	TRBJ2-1	TGCGCCAGCAGCCTAGATCCTTACAATGAGCAGTTCTTC	CASSLDPYNEQFF
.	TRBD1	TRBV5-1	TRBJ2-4	TGCGCCAGCAGCTTGGGAACAGGGGACCTATCTTTC	CASSLGTGDLSF
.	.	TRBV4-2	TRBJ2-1	TGTGCCAGCAGCCAAGCCTGGGGGACTGGGGTTTACAATGAGCAGTTCTTC	CASSQAWGTGVYNEQFF
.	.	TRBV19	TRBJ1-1	TGTGCCAGTAGTAGGCCCCCTGGAGAGGCTTTCTTT	CASSRPPGEAFF
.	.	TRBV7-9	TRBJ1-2	TGTGCCAGCAGTCCCCTTGGTCTCTATGGCTACACCTTC	CASSPLGLYGYTF
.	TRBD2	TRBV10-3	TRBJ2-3	TGTGCCATCAGGGTGTCGAGCGGGAGGACAGATACGCAGTATTTT	CAIRVSSGRTDTQYF
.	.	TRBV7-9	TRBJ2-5	TGTGCCAGCAGCCACAGGGGGGGGGAAGAGACCCAGTACTTC	CASSHRGGEETQYF